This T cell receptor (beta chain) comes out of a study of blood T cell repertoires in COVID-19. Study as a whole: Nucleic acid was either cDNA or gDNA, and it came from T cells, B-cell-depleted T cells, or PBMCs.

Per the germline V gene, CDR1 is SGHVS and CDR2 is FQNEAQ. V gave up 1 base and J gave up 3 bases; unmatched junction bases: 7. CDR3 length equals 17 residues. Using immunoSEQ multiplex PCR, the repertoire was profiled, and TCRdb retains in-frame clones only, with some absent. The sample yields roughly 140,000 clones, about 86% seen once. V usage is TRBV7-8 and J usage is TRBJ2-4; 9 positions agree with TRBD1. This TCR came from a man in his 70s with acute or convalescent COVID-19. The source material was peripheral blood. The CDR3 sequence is CASSLGGTGSSKNIQYF. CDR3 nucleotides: TGTGCCAGCAGCTTAGGGGGGACAGGGTCGAGCAAAAACATTCAGTACTTC.